These 32 T cell receptor beta chains originate from one sample sequenced in a study of blood T cell repertoires in COVID-19. Assay used: immunoSEQ multiplex PCR; TCRdb lists only in-frame clones, some missing. The sample lists approximately 210,000 clones, 84% occurring once. Sequencing was done on a sample of peripheral blood. The source of these receptors is a man under 40 with active or convalescent COVID-19.

The rearrangement joins TRBV12-3 or TRBV12-4 to TRBJ2-1, with 8 nucleotides matching TRBD2. With 3 bases clipped from V and 9 bases from J, the junction kept 4 bases outside the gene matches. The CDR3 contains 13 residues. This CDR3 is CASSFGGGFEQFF. CDR3 nucleotides: TGTGCCAGCAGTTTCGGGGGGGGGTTTGAGCAGTTCTTC.

V is TRBV20-1 and J is TRBJ1-5; D perhaps matches TRBD1 (5 bases). The V and J ends lost 3 bases and 6 bases respectively, with 9 bases between them. The germline gives CDR1 DFQATT, CDR2 SNEGSKA (reference sequence). This CDR3 region has 12 residues. CDR3 sequence: CSASPGGQPQHF. In DNA, the CDR3 is TGCAGTGCTAGTCCGGGGGGTCAGCCCCAGCATTTT.

The genes are TRBV7-9 and TRBJ2-3, with 7 bases matching TRBD1. The CDR3 consists of 13 residues. The germline gives CDR1 SEHNR, CDR2 FQNEAQ (reference sequence). Trimming removed 7 bases from V and 5 bases from J; junction bases left unmatched: 6. CDR3 DNA: TGTGCCAGCAACCGACAGGGCCGAGATACGCAGTATTTT. This codes for CASNRQGRDTQYF.

The table lists this clone with a count of one. The chain uses TRBV18 and TRBJ2-7; D ambiguous. The CDR3 is 13 residues long. The germline gives CDR1 KGHSH, CDR2 LQKENI. V was shortened by 2 bases and J by 4 bases, with 9 bases between the two germline ends. The CDR3 DNA is TGTGCCAGCTCACCAATCGAGGCTTACGAGCAGTACTTC. This translates into CASSPIEAYEQYF.

V usage is TRBV6-5 and J usage is TRBJ1-2; D not certain. V dropped 0 bases and J dropped 4 bases, with 12 bases sitting between them. The CDR3 runs to 15 residues. Germline V gene sequence: CDR1 MNHEY, CDR2 SVGAGI. CDR3 nucleotides: TGTGCCAGCAGTTACTCGACGCAGACAAGCTATGGCTACACCTTC. This encodes CASSYSTQTSYGYTF.

The chain carries TRBV5-1 and TRBJ2-1; 10 bases are a match to TRBD2. CDR1 and CDR2 from the germline V gene are SGHRS and YFSETQ. This CDR3 comprises 13 residues. V shed 7 bases, J shed 4 bases, and the junction held 2 bases outside the gene matches. The CDR3 DNA sequence: TGCGCCAGCGCTAGCGGGAGTTACAATGAGCAGTTCTTC. Translating it yields CASASGSYNEQFF.

The rearrangement uses TRBV7-2 and TRBJ2-1, with 9 bases that match TRBD2. CDR1 is SGHTA and CDR2 is FQGNSA in the germline V gene. The CDR3 consists of 16 residues. The trim removed 4 bases at V and 3 bases at J, leaving 7 bases unmatched. The CDR3 region is CASSSVAGARYNEQFF. The CDR3 DNA sequence: TGTGCCAGCAGCTCCGTAGCGGGGGCCCGCTACAATGAGCAGTTCTTC.

The V call is TRBV4-1, the J call TRBJ1-5; TRBD1 might be the D (5 bases). Germline loops: CDR1 MGHRA, CDR2 YSYEKL. This CDR3 region has 13 residues. The V end lost 3 bases, the J end lost 6 bases, and 9 bases lay between the germline ends. DNA for the CDR3: TGCGCCAGCAGCCACGGGGGGTCTCAGCCCCAGCATTTT. Translated: CASSHGGSQPQHF.

J is TRBJ1-3 and V is TRBV18; the D gene is possibly TRBD1 (6 bases). Germline loops: CDR1 KGHSH, CDR2 LQKENI. V was pared by 3 bases and J by 0 bases, with 12 bases between. CDR3 length equals 16 residues. The CDR3 loop reads CASSPGADLSGNTIYF. The CDR3 bases are TGTGCCAGCTCACCGGGGGCGGACCTCTCTGGAAACACCATATATTTT.

This chain connects TRBV20-1 to TRBJ1-3; 7 bases agree with TRBD1. This CDR3 has 14 amino acids. The V and J ends lost 3 bases and 3 bases, in that order; junction bases with no gene match: 5. Germline V lookup: CDR1 DFQATT, CDR2 SNEGSKA (reference sequence). Here the CDR3 reads CSASEGALGNTIYF. The DNA for the CDR3 is TGCAGTGCTAGTGAGGGGGCGCTTGGAAACACCATATATTTT.

The J gene is TRBJ2-7, the V gene TRBV19; TRBD1 matches at 8 bases. The germline CDR1 and CDR2 sequences are LNHDA and SQIVND (reference sequence). With 3 bases clipped from V and 4 bases from J, the junction kept 8 bases outside the gene matches. The CDR3 loop spans 15 amino acids. In DNA form, the CDR3 reads TGTGCCAGTAGTATCGGGCGGACAGGGAGATACGAGCAGTACTTC. Protein: CASSIGRTGRYEQYF.

The V and J genes are TRBV28 and TRBJ1-4, with a tentative D call TRBD1 (5 bases). Germline CDR1 reads MDHEN; CDR2 reads SYDVKM. CDR3 length: 15 amino acids. V was cut by 6 bases and J by 3 bases, with 14 bases left in between. CDR3 residues: CASSLWGGPNEKLFF. In DNA, the CDR3 is TGTGCCAGCAGCCTCTGGGGGGGTCCTAATGAAAAACTGTTTTTT.

The gene calls are TRBV9 and TRBJ2-2; TRBD1 agrees at 9 bases. The V segment lost 2 bases and the J segment 7 bases; nucleotides outside the gene matches: 9. Germline V gene data show CDR1 as SGDLS and CDR2 as YYNGEE. The CDR3 sequence is 16 residues long. CDR3 DNA: TGTGCCAGCAGCGTGGGACAGGGAAGGAGTCTCGGGGAGCTGTTTTTT. Translating gives CASSVGQGRSLGELFF. The whole variable domain, filled in from reference TRBV9 and TRBJ2-2, reads DSGVTQTPKHLITATGQRVTLRCSPRSGDLSVYWYQQSLDQGLQFLIQYYNGEERAKGNILERFSAQQFPDLHSELNLSSLELGDSALYFCASSVGQGRSLGELFFGEGSRLTVL.

This chain joins TRBV10-2 and TRBJ2-7; a possible D gene is TRBD2 (5 bases). V lost 3 bases and J 4 bases, leaving 10 bases between the germline ends. CDR3 size: 13 residues. CDR1 is WSHSY, CDR2 SAAADI, per germline. CDR3 residues: CASSDVLGYEQYF. The CDR3 DNA is TGCGCCAGCAGTGATGTACTAGGGTACGAGCAGTACTTC.

This chain connects TRBV11-2 to TRBJ2-3, with 9 bases fitting TRBD2. This CDR3 has 15 amino acids. Germline V gene sequence: CDR1 SGHAT, CDR2 FQNNGV. V trimming: 1 base; J trimming: 1 base; junction bases outside the gene matches: 0. This chain's CDR3 is CASSLGTSGTDTQYF. CDR3 nucleotides: TGTGCCAGCAGCTTAGGGACTAGCGGCACAGATACGCAGTATTTT.

This clone was recorded once. CDR3 amino acids: CASSLSGPGGQPQHF. Here the CDR3 DNA reads TGTGCCAGCAGTTTATCTGGACCGGGAGGTCAGCCCCAGCATTTT. The chain links TRBV27 to TRBJ1-5; D not resolved. CDR1 and CDR2 (germline): MNHEY, SMNVEV (reference sequence). CDR3 length: 15 residues. V gave up 0 bases and J gave up 6 bases, with 12 bases separating them.

This chain joins TRBV19 and TRBJ1-3, with D maybe TRBD1 (6 bases). Per the germline V gene, CDR1 is LNHDA and CDR2 is SQIVND (reference sequence). The CDR3 consists of 13 residues. V dropped 9 bases and J dropped 8 bases, with 17 bases sitting between them. The CDR3 region has the DNA TGTGCCAGCACCACAGGGAATCGATACACCATATATTTT. Its translation: CASTTGNRYTIYF.

V gene TRBV7-2 combines with J gene TRBJ2-7, with TRBD2 identical over 15 bases. Germline-derived CDR1 and CDR2 are SGHTA and FQGNSA. The CDR3 consists of 17 residues. With 5 bases clipped from V and 7 bases from J, the junction kept 12 bases outside the gene matches. CDR3 region: CASSLGLAGGPTGEQYF. CDR3 DNA: TGTGCCAGCAGCCTTGGACTAGCGGGAGGGCCGACTGGGGAGCAGTACTTC.

The chain combines TRBV4-1 with TRBJ2-5; 8 positions match TRBD2. Germline assignment: CDR1 MGHRA and CDR2 YSYEKL. The V and J ends lost 1 base and 5 bases, in that order; junction bases with no gene match: 6. The CDR3 sequence is 15 residues long. CDR3 nucleotides: TGCGCCAGCAGCCAAGGCGGGGGGCTGAGGGAGACCCAGTACTTC. Protein: CASSQGGGLRETQYF.

This clone was detected once. The chain uses TRBV19 and TRBJ2-1, with 10 nucleotides matching TRBD2. J was trimmed by 8 bases and V by 3 bases; bases with no gene match: 10. Germline V lookup: CDR1 LNHDA, CDR2 SQIVND (reference sequence). There are 16 residues in the CDR3. DNA for the CDR3: TGTGCCAGTAGTATGGATCTCCTAGCGGGAGTGGATGAGCAGTTCTTC. It yields the protein CASSMDLLAGVDEQFF.

The rearrangement links TRBV7-2 to TRBJ1-6, with TRBD1 as a possible D gene (6 bases). V lost 3 bases to trimming and J lost 8 bases, with 17 bases between them. Germline values: CDR1 SGHTA, CDR2 FQGNSA. The CDR3 covers 16 residues. CDR3 coding DNA: TGTGCCAGCAGCTTCGGGGGGGGCCCCGCAGATTCACCCCTCCACTTT. Translated, it gives CASSFGGGPADSPLHF.

J is TRBJ2-7 and V is TRBV5-6; D unclear. Germline CDR1 is SGHDT and CDR2 is YYEEEE. With 2 bases removed from V and 4 bases from J, the gap between germline ends came to 10 bases. This CDR3 has 13 amino acids. CDR3 region: CASSLNPNYEQYF. In DNA form, the CDR3 reads TGTGCCAGCAGCTTAAACCCTAATTACGAGCAGTACTTC.

The chain uses TRBV7-2 and TRBJ2-3, with TRBD1 as a possible D gene (5 bases). The CDR3 is 11 amino acids. Germline-derived CDR1 and CDR2 are SGHTA and FQGNSA. Trimming pared 5 bases from V and 12 bases from J, leaving 12 bases between. CDR3 protein: CASSIRAVQYF. The CDR3 DNA follows: TGTGCCAGCAGCATCAGGGCGGTTCAGTATTTT.

V usage is TRBV5-6 and J usage is TRBJ1-4, with D unresolved. This CDR3 has 16 amino acids. Per germline, CDR1 SGHDT and CDR2 YYEEEE. Trimming cost V 3 bases and J 2 bases, with 14 bases left between them. The CDR3 sequence: CASSSATHSTNEKLFF. CDR3 bases: TGTGCCAGCAGCTCCGCAACCCACAGTACTAATGAAAAACTGTTTTTT. Full variable domain (outside the CDR3, taken from reference TRBV5-6 and TRBJ1-4): DAGVTQSPTHLIKTRGQQVTLRCSPKSGHDTVSWYQQALGQGPQFIFQYYEEEERQRGNFPDRFSGHQFPNYSSELNVNALLLGDSALYLCASSSATHSTNEKLFFGSGTQLSVL.

The gene calls are TRBV19 and TRBJ2-6, with TRBD2 identical over 7 bases. CDR3 length: 17 residues. With 10 bases clipped from V and 1 base from J, the junction kept 13 bases outside the gene matches. Germline V gene lookup returns CDR1 LNHDA and CDR2 SQIVND (reference sequence). CDR3 bases: TGTGCCACGACCGAGGGAGGGCGTAGGTCTGGGGCCAACGTCCTGACTTTC. Translated, it gives CATTEGGRRSGANVLTF.

The V gene is TRBV24-1, the J gene TRBJ2-2; 13 bases are a match to TRBD2. This CDR3 contains 17 residues. V lost 0 bases and J lost 4; bases outside the gene matches: 1. CDR1 is KGHDR and CDR2 is SFDVKD in the germline V gene. CDR3 protein: CATSDLGLAGATGELFF. Here the CDR3 DNA reads TGTGCCACCAGTGATTTGGGACTAGCGGGGGCCACCGGGGAGCTGTTTTTT.

The chain carries TRBV7-9 and TRBJ1-2; possible D gene TRBD1, 6 bases. V lost 4 bases and J 8 bases, leaving 20 bases between the germline ends. The CDR3 is 15 amino acids. The germline CDR1 and CDR2 sequences are SEHNR and FQNEAQ (reference sequence). This CDR3 reads CASSSRTGTTSGYTF. CDR3 coding DNA: TGTGCCAGCAGCTCCCGAACAGGGACCACCTCCGGCTACACCTTC.

The rearrangement joins TRBV4-2 to TRBJ1-2; 9 bases fit TRBD1. The V segment lost 5 bases and the J segment 7 bases; nucleotides outside the gene matches: 8. Germline V gene data show CDR1 as LGHNA and CDR2 as YNFKEQ. This CDR3 contains 14 residues. In DNA, the CDR3 is TGTGCCAGCAGCTTTCCGGGACAGGGAGTTGGCTACACCTTC. This codes for CASSFPGQGVGYTF.

V gene TRBV18 combines with J gene TRBJ1-4, with D possibly matching TRBD1 (5 bases). Germline-derived CDR1 and CDR2 are KGHSH and LQKENI. This CDR3 region has 15 residues. The germline V and J ends were trimmed by 2 bases and 11 bases, with 18 bases remaining between them. The CDR3 sequence: CASSPTRGLSDKLFF. Here the CDR3 DNA reads TGTGCCAGCTCACCAACTAGGGGACTCTCCGATAAACTGTTTTTT.

This clone was found a few times. This rearrangement joins TRBV15 to TRBJ1-2; possibly TRBD1 for D (5 bases). With 1 base removed from V and 8 bases from J, the gap between germline ends came to 11 bases. This CDR3 is 13 amino acids long. Per germline, CDR1 LNHNV and CDR2 YYDKDF (reference sequence). CDR3 region: CATSRAAGYGYTF. The CDR3 nucleotides read TGTGCCACCAGCAGAGCCGCAGGGTACGGCTACACCTTC.

This sequence joins TRBV30 and TRBJ2-2; no clear D gene. V lost 4 bases to trimming and J lost 3 bases, with 9 bases between them. The CDR3 extends over 13 amino acids. Germline V CDR1 and CDR2: GTSNPN, SVGIG (reference sequence). CDR3: CAWNTRDTGELFF. CDR3 coding DNA: TGTGCCTGGAACACACGGGACACCGGGGAGCTGTTTTTT. Variable domain in full (rest from reference TRBV30 and TRBJ2-2): SQTIHQWPATLVQPVGSPLSLECTVEGTSNPNLYWYRQAAGRGLQLLFYSVGIGQISSEVPQNLSASRPQDRQFILSSKKLLLSDSGFYLCAWNTRDTGELFFGEGSRLTVL.

This sequence joins TRBV11-2 and TRBJ1-1, with 10 nucleotides matching TRBD1. J gave up 1 base and V 5 bases, and 10 bases lay outside the gene matches. There are 17 residues in the CDR3. Germline lookup yields CDR1 SGHAT and CDR2 FQNNGV. CDR3 sequence reads: CASSPGDRGRPNTEAFF. CDR3 nucleotides: TGTGCCAGCAGCCCGGGCGACAGGGGGCGACCGAACACTGAAGCTTTCTTT.